The 20 T cell receptor beta chains below were found in one sample sequenced in a study of blood T cell repertoires in COVID-19. Here immunoSEQ multiplex PCR was the method, and the copy in TCRdb shows in-frame clones only, minus some. The sample has about 300,000 clones, about 90% seen once; the top ten hold about 6%. Input material: peripheral blood. Receptors were obtained from a woman between 50 and 59 years old with COVID-19, enrolled during active disease.

This sequence joins TRBV13 and TRBJ2-1, with 7 bases that match TRBD1. The trim removed 0 bases at V and 4 bases at J, leaving 3 bases unmatched. In germline, CDR1 is PRHDT, CDR2 FYEKMQ (reference sequence). This CDR3 is built from 15 residues. The CDR3 DNA sequence: TGTGCCAGCAGCTTAGGCGTGACAGGGTACAATGAGCAGTTCTTC. It codes for CASSLGVTGYNEQFF. Full variable domain (missing parts from reference TRBV13 and TRBJ2-1): AAGVIQSPRHLIKEKRETATLKCYPIPRHDTVYWYQQGPGQDPQFLISFYEKMQSDKGSIPDRFSAQQFSDYHSELNMSSLELGDSALYFCASSLGVTGYNEQFFGPGTRLTVL.

The rearrangement uses TRBV24-1 and TRBJ2-7; TRBD1 agrees at 9 bases. With V trimmed by 6 bases and J by 3 bases, 8 bases remained unmatched. The CDR3 contains 15 residues. Per germline, CDR1 KGHDR and CDR2 SFDVKD. DNA for the CDR3: TGTGCCACCAGTCAGGGAGACAGGGGGAGCTACGAGCAGTACTTC. This codes for CATSQGDRGSYEQYF.

The chain couples TRBV10-2 to TRBJ2-7; 7 bases match TRBD1. CDR3 length: 15 amino acids. V shed 5 bases, J shed 3 bases, and the junction held 10 bases outside the gene matches. From germline, CDR1 is WSHSY and CDR2 SAAADI. The CDR3 nucleotides read TGCGCCAGCAGTCACCCCCGGACAGGCAACTACGAGCAGTACTTC. Residues: CASSHPRTGNYEQYF.

The rearrangement uses TRBV19 and TRBJ2-1; 12 bases fit TRBD2. CDR1 is LNHDA and CDR2 is SQIVND in the germline V gene (reference sequence). The trim removed 3 bases at V and 5 bases at J, leaving 11 bases unmatched. This CDR3 spans 18 amino acids. CDR3 sequence: CASSITLLASGRDNEQFF. The CDR3 bases are TGTGCCAGTAGTATTACTTTGTTGGCTAGCGGGAGGGACAATGAGCAGTTCTTC.

This clone is a singleton in its sample. The rearrangement links TRBV4-3 to TRBJ2-1; TRBD1 aligns across 7 bases. Germline CDR1 and CDR2: LGHNA and YSLEER. Unmatched junction bases numbered 8, after V lost 1 base and J lost 8 bases. The CDR3 spans 15 residues. CDR3: CASSQVDRVSDEQFF. CDR3 sequence (DNA): TGCGCCAGCAGCCAAGTAGACAGGGTGTCCGATGAGCAGTTCTTC.

The rearrangement links TRBV19 to TRBJ1-2, with TRBD1 matching 12 bases. CDR3 size: 16 residues. V gave up 5 bases and J gave up 4 bases; unmatched junction bases: 8. The germline CDR1 and CDR2 sequences are LNHDA and SQIVND (reference sequence). The CDR3 sequence: CASSRDGTGGGYGYTF. CDR3 bases: TGTGCCAGTAGTCGGGACGGGACAGGGGGCGGCTATGGCTACACCTTC.

The chain is built from TRBV24-1 and TRBJ2-1; 11 positions match TRBD1. The CDR3 is made up of 18 amino acids. Germline-derived CDR1 and CDR2 are KGHDR and SFDVKD. V dropped 2 bases and J dropped 4; count of bases not matched to a gene: 9. The CDR3 protein is CATSDSPGQGAKYNEQFF. The DNA for the CDR3 is TGTGCCACCAGTGATTCCCCTGGACAGGGGGCAAAGTACAATGAGCAGTTCTTC.

The rearrangement uses TRBV27 and TRBJ1-2; 9 nucleotides match TRBD1. The V gene end was trimmed by 6 bases and the J gene end by 0 bases; junction bases not matched to a gene: 5. CDR1 and CDR2 (germline): MNHEY, SMNVEV (reference sequence). The CDR3 totals 15 residues. Here the CDR3 DNA reads TGTGCCAGCAGCCCTGGACAGGGGCCTAACTATGGCTACACCTTC. It encodes CASSPGQGPNYGYTF.

This rearrangement joins TRBV19 to TRBJ2-2; TRBD2 matches at 8 bases. Germline V gene data show CDR1 as LNHDA and CDR2 as SQIVND (reference sequence). V shed 3 bases, J shed 8 bases, and the junction held 8 bases outside the gene matches. This CDR3 contains 15 residues. CDR3 nucleotide sequence: TGTGCCAGTAGTATTCTTGGACTAGCCGGTGGGGAGCTGTTTTTT. Amino acids: CASSILGLAGGELFF.

The CDR3 sequence: CASSPEGASYGYTF. The CDR3 nucleotides are TGTGCCAGCTCACCAGAGGGGGCGAGCTATGGCTACACCTTC. The V gene is TRBV18, the J gene TRBJ1-2; 7 nucleotides line up with TRBD1. Germline loops: CDR1 KGHSH, CDR2 LQKENI. CDR3 length: 14 residues. V lost 2 bases to trimming and J lost 4 bases; unmatched junction nucleotides: 4.

CDR3 in amino acids: CASSPTATDTQYF. Written as DNA, the CDR3 is TGCGCCAGCAGCCCGACTGCCACAGATACGCAGTATTTT. V is TRBV4-1 and J is TRBJ2-3; D not certain. Trimming took 4 bases from V and 2 from J, leaving 7 bases between them. Germline V lookup: CDR1 MGHRA, CDR2 YSYEKL. The CDR3 covers 13 residues.

This clone has only one observation. The chain joins TRBV5-1 to TRBJ1-3; maybe TRBD1 (5 bases). V was clipped by 4 bases and J by 0 bases, with 11 bases between them. Germline CDR1 is SGHRS and CDR2 is YFSETQ. The CDR3 runs 15 residues. DNA of the CDR3: TGCGCCAGCAGCAGGGACTTGACCTCTGGAAACACCATATATTTT. Translation: CASSRDLTSGNTIYF.

The chain is built from TRBV7-9 and TRBJ2-3, with 9 bases that match TRBD1. V shed 5 bases, J shed 1 base, and the junction held 7 bases outside the gene matches. CDR3 length: 16 residues. Germline V gene lookup returns CDR1 SEHNR and CDR2 FQNEAQ (reference sequence). This CDR3 is CASSPRTGARTDTQYF. CDR3 in DNA: TGTGCCAGCAGCCCCCGGACAGGGGCCCGCACAGATACGCAGTATTTT.

The chain carries TRBV30 and TRBJ2-6; TRBD1 aligns across 9 bases. The junction had 14 bases not matched to a gene; V was cut back by 3 bases and J by 2 bases. This CDR3 has 19 amino acids. Per the germline V gene, CDR1 is GTSNPN and CDR2 is SVGIG (reference sequence). CDR3 DNA: TGTGCCTGGAGAAGGAAGCCGGGACAGGGAATTCCTGGGGCCAACGTCCTGACTTTC. Translation gives CAWRRKPGQGIPGANVLTF.

The chain recombines TRBV5-1 with TRBJ2-7; TRBD2 aligns across 9 bases. V gave up 4 bases and J gave up 0 bases; unmatched junction bases: 5. Germline assignment: CDR1 SGHRS and CDR2 YFSETQ. The CDR3 length is 15 residues. The CDR3 reads CASSASGISSYEQYF. CDR3 nucleotides: TGCGCCAGCAGCGCTAGCGGGATAAGCTCCTACGAGCAGTACTTC. The whole variable domain, filled in from reference TRBV5-1 and TRBJ2-7, reads KAGVTQTPRYLIKTRGQQVTLSCSPISGHRSVSWYQQTPGQGLQFLFEYFSETQRNKGNFPGRFSGRQFSNSRSEMNVSTLELGDSALYLCASSASGISSYEQYFGPGTRLTVT.

The rearrangement links TRBV9 to TRBJ2-7, with D possibly TRBD2 on 5 matching bases. Trimming stripped 0 bases from V and 0 bases from J, with 10 bases between. The CDR3 spans 15 residues. The V gene's germline CDR1 is SGDLS and CDR2 YYNGEE. The CDR3 nucleotides read TGTGCCAGCAGCGTAGCTACGGGGATCTCCTACGAGCAGTACTTC. Translation: CASSVATGISYEQYF.

This chain connects TRBV19 to TRBJ2-1; TRBD2 matches 8 bases. V lost 4 bases and J lost 5; bases outside the gene matches: 10. CDR1 and CDR2 (germline): LNHDA, SQIVND (reference sequence). This CDR3 is built from 16 residues. The CDR3 bases are TGTGCCAGTAGTACATTTTTAGCGGGAAGGAACAATGAGCAGTTCTTC. This sequence encodes CASSTFLAGRNNEQFF.

V gene TRBV12-5 combines with J gene TRBJ1-5; possible D gene TRBD1, 6 bases. The germline V gene encodes CDR1 LGHNT and CDR2 FRNRAP. The CDR3 extends over 14 amino acids. Trimming shortened V by 6 bases and J by 11 bases, and 20 bases separated the two germline ends. For the CDR3, the DNA is TGTGCTAGTGGCCGGACAGCCGCCCTAGGAGCCCAGCATTTT. This encodes CASGRTAALGAQHF.

This clone was found once. This sequence joins TRBV6-4 and TRBJ1-2, with no clear D. CDR3 length: 14 residues. The V end was cut by 2 bases, the J end by 9 bases, with 16 bases between. Germline assignment: CDR1 MRHNA and CDR2 SNTAGT. The CDR3 reads CASSDSPLGSSYTF. CDR3 DNA: TGTGCCAGCAGTGACAGTCCCTTGGGGAGTAGCTACACCTTC.

This clone showed up just a few times. Here the CDR3 reads CAWSRDRGNTGELFF. In DNA, the CDR3 is TGTGCCTGGAGTCGGGACAGGGGTAACACCGGGGAGCTGTTTTTT. The chain has TRBV30 and TRBJ2-2, with 10 bases fitting TRBD1. Trimming at V came to 2 bases and at J to 2 bases, leaving 2 bases not matched to a gene. The CDR3 length is 15 residues. Germline V gene data show CDR1 as GTSNPN and CDR2 as SVGIG (reference sequence). Filled out from reference TRBV30 and TRBJ2-2, the complete variable domain reads SQTIHQWPATLVQPVGSPLSLECTVEGTSNPNLYWYRQAAGRGLQLLFYSVGIGQISSEVPQNLSASRPQDRQFILSSKKLLLSDSGFYLCAWSRDRGNTGELFFGEGSRLTVL.